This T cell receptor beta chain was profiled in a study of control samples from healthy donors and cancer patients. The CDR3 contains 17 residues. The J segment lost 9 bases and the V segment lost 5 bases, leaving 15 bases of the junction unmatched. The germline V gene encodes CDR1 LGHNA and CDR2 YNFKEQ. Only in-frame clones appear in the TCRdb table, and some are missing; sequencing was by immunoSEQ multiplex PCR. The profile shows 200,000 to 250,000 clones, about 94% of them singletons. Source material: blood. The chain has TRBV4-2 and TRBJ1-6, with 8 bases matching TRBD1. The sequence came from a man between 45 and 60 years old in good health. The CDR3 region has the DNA TGTGCCAGCAGCTTCGCCCCGAATAGGGACAGGATTTCACCCCTCCACTTT. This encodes CASSFAPNRDRISPLHF.